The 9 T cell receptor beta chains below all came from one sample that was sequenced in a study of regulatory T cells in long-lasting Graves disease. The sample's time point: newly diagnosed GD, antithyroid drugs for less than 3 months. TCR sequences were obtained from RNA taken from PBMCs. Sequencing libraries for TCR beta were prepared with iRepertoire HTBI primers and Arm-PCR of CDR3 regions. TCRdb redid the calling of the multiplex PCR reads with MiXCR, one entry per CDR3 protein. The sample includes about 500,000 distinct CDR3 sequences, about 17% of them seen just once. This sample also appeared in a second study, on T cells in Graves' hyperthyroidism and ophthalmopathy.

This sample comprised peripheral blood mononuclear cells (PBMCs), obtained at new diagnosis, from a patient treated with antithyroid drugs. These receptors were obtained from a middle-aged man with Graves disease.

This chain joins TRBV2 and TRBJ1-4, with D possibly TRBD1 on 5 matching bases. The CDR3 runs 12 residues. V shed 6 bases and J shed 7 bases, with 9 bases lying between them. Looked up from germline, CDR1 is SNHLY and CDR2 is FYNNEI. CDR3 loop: CASRGVGEKLFF. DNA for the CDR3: TGTGCCAGCAGAGGGGTTGGTGAAAAACTGTTTTTT.

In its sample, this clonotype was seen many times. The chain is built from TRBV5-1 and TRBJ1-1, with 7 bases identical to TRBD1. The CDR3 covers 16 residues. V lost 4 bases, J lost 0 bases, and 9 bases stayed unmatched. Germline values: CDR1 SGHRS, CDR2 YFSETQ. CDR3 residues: CASSPGGTAMNTEAFF. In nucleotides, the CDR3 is TGCGCCAGCAGCCCCGGTGGGACAGCCATGAACACTGAAGCTTTCTTT.

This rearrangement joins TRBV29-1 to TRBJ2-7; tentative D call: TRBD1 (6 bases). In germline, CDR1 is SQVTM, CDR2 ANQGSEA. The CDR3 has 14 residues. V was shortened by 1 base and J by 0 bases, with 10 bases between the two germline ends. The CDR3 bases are TGCAGCGTTGAAGGAGGGGGAGTCTCCTACGAGCAGTACTTC. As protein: CSVEGGGVSYEQYF.

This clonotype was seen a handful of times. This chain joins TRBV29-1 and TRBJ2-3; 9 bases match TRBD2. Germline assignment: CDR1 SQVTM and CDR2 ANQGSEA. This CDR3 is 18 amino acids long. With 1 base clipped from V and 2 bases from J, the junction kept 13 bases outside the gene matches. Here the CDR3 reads CSVEGLREGLSFTDTQYF. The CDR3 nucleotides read TGCAGCGTTGAAGGGTTGCGGGAGGGCCTTTCTTTCACAGATACGCAGTATTTT.

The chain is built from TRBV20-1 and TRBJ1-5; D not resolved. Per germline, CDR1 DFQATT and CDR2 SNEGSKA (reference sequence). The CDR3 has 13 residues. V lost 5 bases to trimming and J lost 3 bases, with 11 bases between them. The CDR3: CSAGGRFNQPQHF. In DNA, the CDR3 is TGCAGTGCTGGAGGGAGATTCAATCAGCCCCAGCATTTT.

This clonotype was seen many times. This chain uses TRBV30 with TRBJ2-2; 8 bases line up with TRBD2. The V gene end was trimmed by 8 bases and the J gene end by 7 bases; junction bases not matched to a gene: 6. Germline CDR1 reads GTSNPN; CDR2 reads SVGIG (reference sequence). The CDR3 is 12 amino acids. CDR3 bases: TGTGCCGGAGCGGGAGCGAGCGGGGAGCTGTTTTTT. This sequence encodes CAGAGASGELFF. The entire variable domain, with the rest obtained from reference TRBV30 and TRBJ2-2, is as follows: SQTIHQWPATLVQPVGSPLSLECTVEGTSNPNLYWYRQAAGRGLQLLFYSVGIGQISSEVPQNLSASRPQDRQFILSSKKLLLSDSGFYLCAGAGASGELFFGEGSRLTVL.

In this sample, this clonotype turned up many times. CDR3 amino acids: CASRAPGTGSYEQYF. The CDR3 DNA is TGTGCCAGCAGAGCCCCCGGGACAGGTTCCTACGAGCAGTACTTC. V is TRBV11-2 and J is TRBJ2-7, with TRBD1 identical over 8 bases. CDR3 length equals 15 residues. The V segment lost 6 bases and the J segment 1 base; nucleotides outside the gene matches: 8. Germline loops: CDR1 SGHAT, CDR2 FQNNGV.

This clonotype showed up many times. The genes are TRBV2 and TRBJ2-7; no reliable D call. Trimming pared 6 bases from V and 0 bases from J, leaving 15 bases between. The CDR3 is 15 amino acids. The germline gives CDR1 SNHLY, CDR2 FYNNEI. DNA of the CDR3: TGTGCCAGCAGACCCGACTTGTACAGCTCCTACGAGCAGTACTTC. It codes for CASRPDLYSSYEQYF.

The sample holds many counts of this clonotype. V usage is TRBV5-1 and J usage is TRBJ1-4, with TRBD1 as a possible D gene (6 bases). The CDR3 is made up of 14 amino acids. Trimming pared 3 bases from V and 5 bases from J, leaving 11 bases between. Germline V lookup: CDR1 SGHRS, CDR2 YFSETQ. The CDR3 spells CASSSGHGNEKLFF. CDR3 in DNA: TGCGCCAGCAGCTCGGGACATGGGAATGAAAAACTGTTTTTT.